This T cell receptor beta chain was obtained from a study of blood T cell repertoires in COVID-19. Study-wide background: PBMCs, B-cell-depleted T cells, or T cells provided the cDNA or gDNA that made up the material.

In the source study's methods: Estimation of nucleated cell counts relied on the amplification of reference gene primers. Repertoires were generated with immunoSEQ multiplex PCR, while TCRdb's copy carries only in-frame clones and drops some. The D gene and trimming were derived from the DNA, and the V and J assignments and clone size from that table. The sample includes roughly 85,000 clones, about nine tenths of them seen just once. The TCR comes from a man aged 50-59 years with active or convalescent COVID-19. The sequencing sample was made of peripheral blood.

The CDR3 region is CASRSEQLGGYTF. The CDR3 DNA is TGTGCCAGCAGGTCCGAACAGCTGGGTGGCTACACCTTC. This sequence joins TRBV9 and TRBJ1-2; no firm D call. This CDR3 contains 13 residues. V gave up 5 bases and J gave up 7 bases, with 15 bases separating them. Germline V gene lookup returns CDR1 SGDLS and CDR2 YYNGEE.